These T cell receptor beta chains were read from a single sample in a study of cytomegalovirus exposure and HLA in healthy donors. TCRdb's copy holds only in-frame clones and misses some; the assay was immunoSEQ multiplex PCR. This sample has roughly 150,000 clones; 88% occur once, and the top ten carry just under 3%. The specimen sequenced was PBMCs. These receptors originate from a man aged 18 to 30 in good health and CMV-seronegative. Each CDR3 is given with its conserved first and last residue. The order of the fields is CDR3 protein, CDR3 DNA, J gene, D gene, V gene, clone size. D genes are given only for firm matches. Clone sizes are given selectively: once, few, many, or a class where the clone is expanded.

cdr3_aa: CASNLRRTGTADTQYF
cdr3_nt: TGTGCCAGCAACCTACGCCGGACAGGGACGGCGGATACGCAGTATTTT
j_call: TRBJ2-3
d_call: TRBD1
v_call: TRBV27
clone_size: once

cdr3_aa: CASTSNWDREEETQYF
cdr3_nt: TGTGCCAGTACCTCGAACTGGGACAGGGAAGAGGAGACCCAGTACTTC
j_call: TRBJ2-5
d_call: TRBD1
v_call: TRBV19
clone_size: -

cdr3_aa: CASSLLGDKSNTGELFF
cdr3_nt: TGTGCCAGCAGTTTATTGGGGGACAAATCGAACACCGGGGAGCTGTTTTTT
j_call: TRBJ2-2
d_call: -
v_call: TRBV27
clone_size: -

cdr3_aa: CASSLSWGRQETQYF
cdr3_nt: TGTGCCAGCAGCTTATCATGGGGGAGGCAAGAGACCCAGTACTTC
j_call: TRBJ2-5
d_call: -
v_call: TRBV11-1
clone_size: -

cdr3_aa: CASSVVGQGDDEQYF
cdr3_nt: TGTGCCAGCAGCGTTGTCGGACAGGGAGACGACGAGCAGTACTTC
j_call: TRBJ2-7
d_call: TRBD1
v_call: TRBV9
clone_size: -

cdr3_aa: CASSEFAGGRSPLHF
cdr3_nt: TGTGCCAGCAGTGAATTTGCAGGGGGGAGGTCACCCCTCCACTTT
j_call: TRBJ1-6
d_call: TRBD1
v_call: TRBV2
clone_size: -

cdr3_aa: CASSAGQLYNEQFF
cdr3_nt: TGTGCCAGCAGCGCGGGACAGCTCTACAATGAGCAGTTCTTC
j_call: TRBJ2-1
d_call: -
v_call: TRBV5-4
clone_size: -

cdr3_aa: CASLSDSVATNYGYTF
cdr3_nt: TGTGCCAGCCTTTCGGACAGCGTCGCAACTAACTATGGCTACACCTTC
j_call: TRBJ1-2
d_call: -
v_call: TRBV2
clone_size: -

cdr3_aa: CASSRGSGSSYNEQFF
cdr3_nt: TGTGCCAGCAGCCGGGGGAGCGGGAGCTCCTACAATGAGCAGTTCTTC
j_call: TRBJ2-1
d_call: TRBD2
v_call: TRBV5-4
clone_size: -

cdr3_aa: CASSTGTAQSYNEQFF
cdr3_nt: TGTGCCAGCAGTACTGGGACAGCCCAAAGCTACAATGAGCAGTTCTTC
j_call: TRBJ2-1
d_call: TRBD1
v_call: TRBV2
clone_size: -

cdr3_aa: CASSYRGQVYGYTF
cdr3_nt: TGTGCCAGCAGCTACAGGGGCCAGGTTTATGGCTACACCTTC
j_call: TRBJ1-2
d_call: TRBD1
v_call: TRBV6-1
clone_size: -

cdr3_aa: CASRPRTGGVEKLFF
cdr3_nt: TGCGCCAGCAGGCCGAGAACAGGGGGCGTTGAAAAACTGTTTTTT
j_call: TRBJ1-4
d_call: TRBD1
v_call: TRBV5-1
clone_size: -

cdr3_aa: CASRGLDSYEQYF
cdr3_nt: TGCGCCAGCAGAGGCCTAGACTCCTACGAGCAGTACTTC
j_call: TRBJ2-7
d_call: -
v_call: TRBV5-1
clone_size: once

cdr3_aa: CASSIVGASVYEQYF
cdr3_nt: TGTGCCAGTAGTATAGTGGGGGCGTCGGTTTACGAGCAGTACTTC
j_call: TRBJ2-7
d_call: -
v_call: TRBV19
clone_size: -

cdr3_aa: CASSVPGAETQYF
cdr3_nt: TGTGCCAGTAGTGTTCCAGGTGCGGAGACCCAGTACTTC
j_call: TRBJ2-5
d_call: -
v_call: TRBV19
clone_size: -

cdr3_aa: CASSQIGTSVRETQYF
cdr3_nt: TGCGCCAGCAGCCAAATCGGGACTAGCGTCAGAGAGACCCAGTACTTC
j_call: TRBJ2-5
d_call: TRBD2
v_call: TRBV4-1
clone_size: once

cdr3_aa: CASSRDRYYEQYF
cdr3_nt: TGTGCCAGCTCACGGGACAGATACTACGAGCAGTACTTC
j_call: TRBJ2-7
d_call: TRBD1
v_call: TRBV18
clone_size: -

cdr3_aa: CASSLEGRGETEAFF
cdr3_nt: TGCGCCAGCAGCTTGGAGGGCAGGGGGGAAACTGAAGCTTTCTTT
j_call: TRBJ1-1
d_call: TRBD1
v_call: TRBV5-1
clone_size: once

cdr3_aa: CAISGGSGTNEKLFF
cdr3_nt: TGTGCCATCAGTGGAGGGTCGGGGACTAATGAAAAACTGTTTTTT
j_call: TRBJ1-4
d_call: -
v_call: TRBV10-3
clone_size: -

cdr3_aa: CASSFQGGPYEQYF
cdr3_nt: TGTGCCAGCAGTTTTCAGGGAGGGCCTTACGAGCAGTACTTC
j_call: TRBJ2-7
d_call: TRBD2
v_call: TRBV27
clone_size: -